These 20 T cell receptor beta chains were sequenced from one sample in a study of blood T cell repertoires in COVID-19. The method was immunoSEQ multiplex PCR; TCRdb's version includes in-frame clones alone and lacks a portion of them. Found here are about 64,000 clones, approximately 83% of them singletons; the top ten hold 1.2%. The sample taken for sequencing was peripheral blood. All receptors derive from a man in his forties with acute or convalescent COVID-19.

The chain links TRBV27 to TRBJ1-2; no clear D gene. This CDR3 has 14 amino acids. V dropped 6 bases and J dropped 8 bases, with 19 bases sitting between them. Germline V gene lookup returns CDR1 MNHEY and CDR2 SMNVEV (reference sequence). CDR3 coding DNA: TGTGCCAGCAGGTCCCTCAGAGGGTTAGGGGGCTACACCTTC. Translated: CASRSLRGLGGYTF.

This chain uses TRBV10-1 with TRBJ1-5; 10 bases map to TRBD1. This CDR3 has 15 amino acids. CDR1 WNHNN and CDR2 SYGVQD come from the germline V gene (reference sequence). V lost 6 bases to trimming and J lost 4 bases; unmatched junction nucleotides: 6. CDR3 region: CASRRQGALNQPQHF. CDR3 nucleotide sequence: TGCGCCAGCAGGAGACAGGGGGCTTTGAATCAGCCCCAGCATTTT.

The CDR3 region is CASSYTGDGELFF. The CDR3 DNA reads as TGTGCCAGCAGTTATACAGGGGACGGGGAGCTGTTTTTT. The V call is TRBV12-3 or TRBV12-4, the J call TRBJ2-2; TRBD1 matches 7 bases. The V segment lost 4 bases and the J segment 7 bases; nucleotides outside the gene matches: 3. The CDR3 consists of 13 residues.

The J gene is TRBJ1-5, the V gene TRBV4-1; D is uncertain. Germline CDR1 MGHRA, CDR2 YSYEKL. The CDR3 is 17 residues long. V was shortened by 1 base and J by 2 bases, with 15 bases between the two germline ends. As DNA, the CDR3 is TGCGCCAGCAGCCAAGTAGGAGAAGATAATGGCAATCAGCCCCAGCATTTT. Translation: CASSQVGEDNGNQPQHF.

This rearrangement joins TRBV12-3 or TRBV12-4 to TRBJ2-7, with D unclear. Deletions cut 6 bases from V and 0 bases from J, with 9 bases between. The CDR3 runs 13 residues. DNA of the CDR3: TGTGCCAGCAGCCTCAGCGCCTCCTACGAGCAGTACTTC. Its protein product is CASSLSASYEQYF.

This rearrangement joins TRBV6-1 to TRBJ1-6, with a tentative D call TRBD1 (6 bases). The CDR3 runs 16 residues. CDR1 MNHNS and CDR2 SASEGT come from the germline V gene. The V gene lost 1 base and the J gene lost 10 bases, with 17 bases spanning the gap. The CDR3 sequence is CASSEEGVVRRSPLHF. Here the CDR3 DNA reads TGTGCCAGCAGTGAAGAGGGGGTGGTTCGGAGGTCACCCCTCCACTTT.

This clone was observed once. V and J are TRBV7-8 and TRBJ1-2; D may be TRBD1 (6 bases). CDR1 SGHVS and CDR2 FQNEAQ come from the germline V gene. The CDR3 contains 15 residues. V dropped 4 bases and J dropped 7 bases, with 19 bases sitting between them. CDR3 protein: CASSSQIQGPSGYTF. The CDR3 DNA sequence: TGTGCCAGCAGCTCTCAGATACAGGGACCAAGTGGCTACACCTTC.

V is TRBV15 and J is TRBJ1-5; D is uncertain. Trimming removed 0 bases at V and 4 bases at J, with 10 bases between. CDR1 and CDR2 (germline): LNHNV, YYDKDF (reference sequence). This CDR3 is built from 15 residues. CDR3 nucleotides: TGTGCCACCAGCAGAGACATAGACGGGAATCAGCCCCAGCATTTT. Encoded protein: CATSRDIDGNQPQHF.

The genes are TRBV18 and TRBJ1-3; tentative D call: TRBD1 (5 bases). Per germline, CDR1 KGHSH and CDR2 LQKENI. V was trimmed by 0 bases and J by 0 bases, leaving 12 bases between them. The CDR3 loop spans 17 amino acids. The CDR3 loop is CASSPPGGNPSGNTIYF. In nucleotides, the CDR3 is TGTGCCAGCTCACCACCGGGGGGGAACCCCTCTGGAAACACCATATATTTT.

The chain employs TRBV2 and TRBJ1-2; D might be TRBD1 (5 bases). This CDR3 has 14 amino acids. Deletions cut 5 bases from V and 0 bases from J, with 10 bases between. Germline CDR1 and CDR2: SNHLY and FYNNEI. As DNA, the CDR3 is TGTGCCAGCAGTACAGGTGGAGCTAACTATGGCTACACCTTC. This codes for CASSTGGANYGYTF.

J is TRBJ1-2 and V is TRBV12-3 or TRBV12-4; D remains unclear. With 4 bases removed from V and 4 bases from J, the gap between germline ends came to 10 bases. This CDR3 region has 13 residues. DNA for the CDR3: TGTGCCAGCAGTTCAACCTACTCCTATGGCTACACCTTC. Its translation: CASSSTYSYGYTF.

The chain is built from TRBV12-3 or TRBV12-4 and TRBJ1-1; the D gene is possibly TRBD1 (6 bases). CDR3 size: 11 residues. The V gene lost 5 bases and the J gene lost 8 bases, with 9 bases spanning the gap. The CDR3 reads CASSDRSEAFF. As DNA, the CDR3 is TGTGCCAGCAGTGACAGGTCAGAAGCTTTCTTT.

The chain carries TRBV11-3 and TRBJ1-6, with 7 bases that match TRBD1. The V segment lost 6 bases and the J segment 10 bases; nucleotides outside the gene matches: 9. The length of the CDR3 is 14 residues. CDR1 SGHNT and CDR2 YENEEA come from the germline V gene. CDR3 nucleotides: TGTGCCAGCAGTTCCCGGGACAGTGGATCACCCCTCCACTTT. As protein: CASSSRDSGSPLHF.

This clone was observed once. The rearrangement uses TRBV2 and TRBJ1-1; a weak D match, TRBD1 (6 bases). V was trimmed by 4 bases and J by 0 bases, leaving 9 bases between them. Germline values: CDR1 SNHLY, CDR2 FYNNEI. The CDR3 spans 14 residues. DNA of the CDR3: TGTGCCAGCAGTGGACAGGCCGTGAACACTGAAGCTTTCTTT. This encodes CASSGQAVNTEAFF.

This rearrangement joins TRBV28 to TRBJ2-4, with D tentatively TRBD1 (6 bases). The CDR3 is 13 amino acids. With 8 bases removed from V and 8 bases from J, the gap between germline ends came to 16 bases. Germline loops: CDR1 MDHEN, CDR2 SYDVKM. CDR3 residues: CASQDSPRDIQYF. The CDR3 DNA reads as TGTGCCAGCCAGGACAGCCCCAGAGACATTCAGTACTTC. Combining the CDR3 with reference TRBV28 and TRBJ2-4 gives the whole variable domain DVKVTQSSRYLVKRTGEKVFLECVQDMDHENMFWYRQDPGLGLRLIYFSYDVKMKEKGDIPEGYSVSREKKERFSLILESASTNQTSMYLCASQDSPRDIQYFGAGTRLSVL.

The DNA for the CDR3 is TGTGCCAGCAGCCACCGGGGGGGGGTTGGCTTCACTGAAGCTTTCTTT. This sequence encodes CASSHRGGVGFTEAFF. The chain has TRBV3-1 (or the pseudogene TRBV3-2) and TRBJ1-1, with a tentative D call TRBD1 (5 bases). Germline CDR1 LGHDT, CDR2 YNNKEL (reference sequence). The CDR3 has 16 amino acids. Trimming shortened V by 3 bases and J by 4 bases, and 18 bases separated the two germline ends.

The V call is TRBV6-4, the J call TRBJ2-3; the D is unclear. The germline V gene encodes CDR1 MRHNA and CDR2 SNTAGT. CDR3 size: 15 residues. Trimming took 2 bases from V and 0 from J, leaving 9 bases between them. CDR3 coding DNA: TGTGCCAGCAGTGACAGCTCCTCTAGCACAGATACGCAGTATTTT. This translates into CASSDSSSSTDTQYF.

The gene calls are TRBV5-4 and TRBJ1-4; D ambiguous. V dropped 3 bases and J dropped 0 bases, with 12 bases sitting between them. Germline V gene lookup returns CDR1 SGHNT and CDR2 YYREEE (reference sequence). The CDR3 runs to 16 residues. The CDR3 region has the DNA TGTGCCAGCAGCTCTGCCCGGGATGCAACTAATGAAAAACTGTTTTTT. This gives the protein CASSSARDATNEKLFF.

The rearrangement uses TRBV30 and TRBJ2-7; TRBD1 matches 11 bases. The CDR3 loop spans 13 amino acids. Germline lookup yields CDR1 GTSNPN and CDR2 SVGIG (reference sequence). Trimming removed 5 bases from V and 7 bases from J; junction bases left unmatched: 7. As DNA, the CDR3 is TGTGCCTGGGCGGAAGGACAGGGGGCGGAGCAGTACTTC. This translates into CAWAEGQGAEQYF. Drawing the rest from reference TRBV30 and TRBJ2-7, the complete variable domain is SQTIHQWPATLVQPVGSPLSLECTVEGTSNPNLYWYRQAAGRGLQLLFYSVGIGQISSEVPQNLSASRPQDRQFILSSKKLLLSDSGFYLCAWAEGQGAEQYFGPGTRLTVT.

This clone came up once. V and J are TRBV19 and TRBJ1-3; TRBD1 matches at 7 bases. With V trimmed by 3 bases and J by 8 bases, 7 bases remained unmatched. The CDR3 has 14 residues. The germline CDR1 and CDR2 sequences are LNHDA and SQIVND (reference sequence). CDR3: CASSIGQASDTIYF. DNA of the CDR3: TGTGCCAGTAGTATCGGACAGGCCAGCGACACCATATATTTT.